The clone carrying this T cell receptor beta chain is categorized as medium-sized (0.01 to 0.1%). Its target is unknown. Germline-derived CDR1 and CDR2 are SGHTS and YDEGEE. V lost 4 bases, J lost 0 bases, and 8 bases lay in between. The CDR3 loop spans 13 amino acids. These data originate in a study of spatial heterogeneity in lung cancer. Specified time point: sample taken at primary tumor resection. From tumor, nontumor lung or frozen PBMC, whole RNA was taken unsorted for sequencing. Study-wide findings and caveats: The number of expanded tumor alpha and beta chains correlated with mutation number.

MiXCR was run by TCRdb on the 5' RACE reads, yielding one entry per CDR3 protein. The table shows about 4,500 distinct CDR3 sequences, with approximately 7% occurring only once. The receptor comes from a male donor with early-stage non-small cell lung cancer. The rearrangement joins TRBV5-8 to TRBJ2-7, with no clear D. The sample in question was lung tumor tissue, obtained at surgery. DNA for the CDR3: TGTGCCAGCAGCCTACTGAGCTCCTACGAGCAGTACTTC. This codes for CASSLLSSYEQYF.